This T cell receptor beta chain was captured in a study of blood T cell repertoires in COVID-19. CDR1 MGHRA and CDR2 YSYEKL come from the germline V gene. The V gene end was trimmed by 0 bases and the J gene end by 13 bases; junction bases not matched to a gene: 10. The CDR3 covers 15 residues. As handled by the study authors: Amplification with reference gene primers provided the estimates of nucleated cell counts. Here immunoSEQ multiplex PCR was the method, and the copy in TCRdb shows in-frame clones only, minus some. D and trimming were read from the DNA, whereas the V and J calls and clone size are those reported in that table. The sample has more than 300,000 clones; more than 75% are singletons.

The chain couples TRBV4-1 to TRBJ1-4; 8 positions agree with TRBD1. Sequencing was done on a sample of PBMCs or T cells enriched from blood (not recorded which). This receptor was obtained from a woman between 18 and 29 years old who had recovered from COVID-19. DNA of the CDR3: TGCGCCAGCAGCCAAGATATGTTGTCCGGACAGGGACTGTTTTTT. Translated, it gives CASSQDMLSGQGLFF.